The 13 T cell receptor beta chains reported below all come from one sample, sequenced in a study of T cell responses to AZD1222 COVID-19 vaccine. The assay was immunoSEQ multiplex PCR, and TCRdb's table has in-frame clones only and misses some. The table shows over 75,000 clones, with approximately 85% occurring only once. The specimen comprised peripheral blood, sampled 28 days after the second AZD1222 dose. The receptors derive from an adult who received the AZD1222 COVID-19 vaccine.

The V and J genes are TRBV16 and TRBJ2-3; D remains ambiguous. Trimming took off 4 bases at V and 9 bases at J, with 17 bases between the two ends. Germline loops: CDR1 KGHSY, CDR2 FQNENV. The CDR3 loop spans 14 amino acids. The CDR3 loop is CASSPIELQKTQYF. The CDR3 DNA sequence: TGTGCCAGCAGCCCAATTGAACTCCAGAAGACGCAGTATTTT.

This chain joins TRBV12-3 or TRBV12-4 and TRBJ1-1; unclear D gene. V lost 3 bases and J 3 bases, leaving 8 bases between the germline ends. The CDR3 is 13 residues long. The CDR3 bases are TGTGCCAGCAGTTTCGGGAGGGACACTGAAGCTTTCTTT. Translated, it gives CASSFGRDTEAFF.

This chain uses TRBV11-3 with TRBJ2-2; D gene ambiguous. V was clipped by 0 bases and J by 6 bases, with 8 bases between them. Germline assignment: CDR1 SGHNT and CDR2 YENEEA. This CDR3 comprises 14 residues. Here the CDR3 reads CASSLDRGAGELFF. The CDR3 DNA reads as TGTGCCAGCAGCTTAGATCGTGGGGCCGGGGAGCTGTTTTTT.

This chain links TRBV29-1 with TRBJ2-1; no firm D call. V was shortened by 1 base and J by 10 bases, with 14 bases between the two germline ends. CDR3 length: 13 residues. Germline V gene sequence: CDR1 SQVTM, CDR2 ANQGSEA. CDR3 region: CSVEVLSHGEQFF. In nucleotides, the CDR3 is TGCAGCGTTGAAGTTCTGTCACATGGGGAGCAGTTCTTC.

The CDR3 is CATVRGYSGNTIYF. Written as DNA, the CDR3 is TGTGCCACCGTGCGCGGCTACTCTGGAAACACCATATATTTT. V usage is TRBV28 and J usage is TRBJ1-3; D is unresolved. Trimming took 10 bases from V and 0 from J, leaving 13 bases between them. The CDR3 has 14 amino acids. CDR1 and CDR2 from the germline V gene are MDHEN and SYDVKM. The full variable domain, completed using reference TRBV28 and TRBJ1-3, is DVKVTQSSRYLVKRTGEKVFLECVQDMDHENMFWYRQDPGLGLRLIYFSYDVKMKEKGDIPEGYSVSREKKERFSLILESASTNQTSMYLCATVRGYSGNTIYFGEGSWLTVV.

This clone came up once. The chain carries TRBV7-2 and TRBJ2-1, with D perhaps TRBD2 (5 bases). Germline loops: CDR1 SGHTA, CDR2 FQGNSA. Trimming removed 6 bases from V and 0 bases from J, with 15 bases in between. CDR3 size: 16 residues. As DNA, the CDR3 is TGTGCCAGCAGGGTAGGACGAGGGAGCTCCTACAATGAGCAGTTCTTC. Translating it yields CASRVGRGSSYNEQFF. Looking up the rest from reference TRBV7-2 and TRBJ2-1 gives the full variable domain: GAGVSQSPSNKVTEKGKDVELRCDPISGHTALYWYRQSLGQGLEFLIYFQGNSAPDKSGLPSDRFSAERTGGSVSTLTIQRTQQEDSAVYLCASRVGRGSSYNEQFFGPGTRLTVL.

This chain uses TRBV5-4 with TRBJ1-1, with 9 positions matching TRBD1. Trimming at V came to 3 bases and at J to 1 base, leaving 4 bases not matched to a gene. CDR1 and CDR2 from the germline V gene are SGHNT and YYREEE (reference sequence). The length of the CDR3 is 15 residues. The CDR3 sequence: CASSSPTGGNTEAFF. DNA of the CDR3: TGTGCCAGCAGCTCACCGACAGGGGGGAACACTGAAGCTTTCTTT.

The V call is TRBV27, the J call TRBJ2-5, with D possibly matching TRBD2 (6 bases). The germline gives CDR1 MNHEY, CDR2 SMNVEV (reference sequence). The CDR3 is 15 amino acids. V lost 6 bases and J lost 5, with 19 bases in between. This CDR3 is CASRDTAGSWETQYF. The CDR3 nucleotides are TGTGCCAGCAGAGACACCGCCGGGAGTTGGGAGACCCAGTACTTC.

This rearrangement joins TRBV10-3 to TRBJ2-1, with D uncertain. This CDR3 comprises 14 residues. With 2 bases removed from V and 2 bases from J, the gap between germline ends came to 7 bases. The germline V gene encodes CDR1 ENHRY and CDR2 SYGVKD. The CDR3 loop reads CAISEGRAYNEQFF. The CDR3 nucleotides read TGTGCCATCAGTGAGGGGCGCGCCTACAATGAGCAGTTCTTC.

The chain carries TRBV6-6 and TRBJ1-2, with D perhaps TRBD1 (5 bases). This CDR3 has 12 amino acids. Trimming cost V 6 bases and J 8 bases, with 13 bases left between them. Germline assignment: CDR1 MNHNY and CDR2 SVGAGI (reference sequence). CDR3: CASRQGLDGYTF. In DNA form, the CDR3 reads TGTGCCAGCAGGCAGGGTTTGGACGGCTACACCTTC.

The chain has TRBV27 and TRBJ1-3; D may be TRBD1 (6 bases). V lost 5 bases and J 4 bases, leaving 18 bases between the germline ends. CDR3 length: 16 residues. In germline, CDR1 is MNHEY, CDR2 SMNVEV (reference sequence). CDR3: CASSTLGGTLGNTIYF. In DNA form, the CDR3 reads TGTGCCAGCAGTACTTTGGGCGGGACACTCGGAAACACCATATATTTT.

The gene calls are TRBV6-2 or TRBV6-3 and TRBJ2-7; no clear D gene. V was clipped by 6 bases and J by 2 bases, with 17 bases between them. Germline CDR1 and CDR2: MNHEY and SVGEGT. This CDR3 is built from 15 residues. The CDR3 here is CASSLGTPDTYEQYF. CDR3 bases: TGTGCCAGCAGCCTGGGAACACCAGATACCTACGAGCAGTACTTC.

This clone was detected a few times. This chain uses TRBV7-3 with TRBJ2-1; 7 nucleotides match TRBD2. This CDR3 region has 15 residues. V was pared by 2 bases and J by 6 bases, with 7 bases of the junction left unmatched. Germline-derived CDR1 and CDR2 are SGHTA and FQGTGA. CDR3 DNA: TGTGCCAGCAGCTTAGAGGGAGGGTGGGGCAATGAGCAGTTCTTC. It translates to CASSLEGGWGNEQFF.